These 28 T cell receptor beta chains share one sample of origin, sequenced in a study of T cells in Graves' hyperthyroidism and ophthalmopathy. Amplified regions were TCR beta CDR3 sequences from RNA transcripts. HTBI primers were used for first-round RT-PCR of the TCR CDR3. TCRdb redid the calling of the multiplex PCR reads with MiXCR, one entry per CDR3 protein. This sample has hundreds of thousands of distinct CDR3 sequences; about a sixth occur once, and the top ten carry 25% to 30%. Material: blood. The receptor source for this set is a woman aged 18 to 35 with Graves' ophthalmopathy.

On this clonotype: One end of the junction fails to match germline, which may point to a read error. The J gene is TRBJ1-1, the V gene TRBV5-4, with TRBD1 matching over 8 bases. Per germline, CDR1 SGHNT and CDR2 YYREEE (reference sequence). The CDR3 contains 15 residues. The CDR3 DNA follows: TGTGCCAACAGCCCCCTCGACAGGGGAGGTACTGAAGCTTTCTTT. Amino acid sequence: CANSPLDRGGTEAFF.

This clonotype was seen many times. This chain uses TRBV5-1 with TRBJ2-1, with 10 positions matching TRBD2. CDR1 and CDR2 (germline): SGHRS, YFSETQ. The CDR3 spans 15 residues. Losses at the gene ends were 0 bases for V and 10 bases for J; bases not matched to a gene: 7. The CDR3 here is CASSLAWGSGREQFF. DNA of the CDR3: TGCGCCAGCAGCTTGGCTTGGGGTAGCGGGAGGGAGCAGTTCTTC.

This clonotype was seen ten or more times. The rearrangement links TRBV5-6 to TRBJ2-2; no clear D. Trimming pared 1 base from V and 5 bases from J, leaving 12 bases between. Germline V lookup: CDR1 SGHDT, CDR2 YYEEEE. CDR3 length: 15 amino acids. As DNA, the CDR3 is TGTGCCAGCAGCTTGTTTTCAGGATTTACCGGGGAGCTGTTTTTT. This gives the protein CASSLFSGFTGELFF. The complete variable domain, with remaining parts taken from reference TRBV5-6 and TRBJ2-2, reads DAGVTQSPTHLIKTRGQQVTLRCSPKSGHDTVSWYQQALGQGPQFIFQYYEEEERQRGNFPDRFSGHQFPNYSSELNVNALLLGDSALYLCASSLFSGFTGELFFGEGSRLTVL.

In its sample, this clonotype was seen a few times. This chain uses TRBV4-2 with TRBJ2-3; D uncertain. V was pared by 3 bases and J by 6 bases, with 10 bases between. The CDR3 length is 13 residues. Germline CDR1 reads LGHNA; CDR2 reads YNFKEQ. CDR3 sequence: CASSQGPGDTQYF. Here the CDR3 DNA reads TGTGCCAGCAGCCAGGGCCCCGGTGATACGCAGTATTTT.

Many counts were recorded for this clonotype. This chain joins TRBV4-3 and TRBJ2-7; D gene ambiguous. Per the germline V gene, CDR1 is LGHNA and CDR2 is YSLEER. Trimming shortened V by 0 bases and J by 5 bases, and 14 bases separated the two germline ends. The CDR3 sequence is 15 residues long. The CDR3 nucleotides read TGCGCCAGCAGCCAAGACGGACGAGTGTCGAACGAGCAGTACTTC. This sequence encodes CASSQDGRVSNEQYF.

This clonotype appeared many times. The chain couples TRBV9 to TRBJ2-3, with TRBD2 identical over 9 bases. The ends lost 3 bases at V and 2 bases at J; junction bases unmatched: 7. This CDR3 comprises 16 residues. Germline V gene lookup returns CDR1 SGDLS and CDR2 YYNGEE. CDR3 loop: CASSAELAGLTDTQYF. DNA for the CDR3: TGTGCCAGCAGCGCCGAACTAGCGGGCCTCACAGATACGCAGTATTTT.

This clonotype was recorded at least ten times. This rearrangement joins TRBV6-1 to TRBJ2-1; 12 nucleotides agree with TRBD2. Germline V lookup: CDR1 MNHNS, CDR2 SASEGT. With 3 bases clipped from V and 4 bases from J, the junction kept 1 base outside the gene matches. The CDR3 is 15 residues long. CDR3: CASSDGTSGYNEQFF. The CDR3 coding sequence is TGTGCCAGCAGTGACGGGACTAGCGGGTACAATGAGCAGTTCTTC.

This clonotype was observed at least ten times. The genes are TRBV12-3 or TRBV12-4 and TRBJ1-1, with no clear D. The CDR3 consists of 16 residues. V was clipped by 5 bases and J by 1 base, with 17 bases between them. This CDR3 is CASSRQDYLGNTEAFF. Here the CDR3 DNA reads TGTGCCAGCAGTCGCCAGGACTACCTGGGGAACACTGAAGCTTTCTTT.

This clonotype came up many times. V and J are TRBV28 and TRBJ1-5; no clear D gene. CDR3 length equals 16 residues. The ends were cut back, 3 bases at V and 2 bases at J, with 14 bases in the middle. Germline V gene sequence: CDR1 MDHEN, CDR2 SYDVKM. The CDR3 DNA reads as TGTGCCAGCAGTTTGAGGTGGCGGGCTGGCAATCAGCCCCAGCATTTT. Translated: CASSLRWRAGNQPQHF. Looking up the rest from reference TRBV28 and TRBJ1-5 gives the full variable domain: DVKVTQSSRYLVKRTGEKVFLECVQDMDHENMFWYRQDPGLGLRLIYFSYDVKMKEKGDIPEGYSVSREKKERFSLILESASTNQTSMYLCASSLRWRAGNQPQHFGDGTRLSIL.

This clonotype was seen many times. The chain combines TRBV3-1 with TRBJ2-2; 12 nucleotides agree with TRBD1. Trimming cost V 2 bases and J 8 bases; bases outside gene matches: 6. Per germline, CDR1 LGHDT and CDR2 YNNKEL (reference sequence). CDR3 length: 16 amino acids. CDR3 loop: CASSQPGQGAKGELFF. DNA for the CDR3: TGTGCCAGCAGCCAACCGGGACAGGGGGCGAAAGGGGAGCTGTTTTTT.

The sample holds many counts of this clonotype. J is TRBJ1-3 and V is TRBV30; 11 nucleotides agree with TRBD1. The CDR3 loop spans 14 amino acids. The germline CDR1 and CDR2 sequences are GTSNPN and SVGIG (reference sequence). V dropped 5 bases and J dropped 3; count of bases not matched to a gene: 3. Here the CDR3 DNA reads TGTGCCTGGGGACAGGGGGCGAATGGAAACACCATATATTTT. Its protein product is CAWGQGANGNTIYF.

The table lists this clonotype with many counts. This chain links TRBV2 with TRBJ1-2; tentative D call: TRBD1 (6 bases). This CDR3 spans 14 amino acids. In germline, CDR1 is SNHLY, CDR2 FYNNEI. V shed 5 bases and J shed 8 bases, with 18 bases lying between them. Here the CDR3 DNA reads TGTGCCAGCAGTCCCTTAGCAGGGGCGCTCGGCTACACCTTC. Amino acids: CASSPLAGALGYTF.

In the case of this clonotype: A read error is possible here, since a much larger clone lies one base away. V and J are TRBV15 and TRBJ2-1; 7 bases fit TRBD1. The end of the DNA is better explained by TRBJ2-7, so the J call may be wrong. The CDR3 spans 15 residues. Germline loops: CDR1 LNHNV, CDR2 YYDKDF (reference sequence). For the CDR3, the DNA is TGTGCCACCAGCATAACAGGGGCCTCCTACAATGAGCAGTACTTC. Amino acid sequence: CATSITGASYNEQYF.

The chain is built from TRBV28 and TRBJ2-3; 14 positions agree with TRBD2. Germline V gene sequence: CDR1 MDHEN, CDR2 SYDVKM. This CDR3 contains 16 residues. Trimming at V came to 4 bases and at J to 4 bases, leaving 4 bases not matched to a gene. CDR3 nucleotides: TGTGCCAGCAGTTCCGGGACTAGCGGGAGTTCAGATACGCAGTATTTT. The encoded protein is CASSSGTSGSSDTQYF.

Ten or more counts support this clonotype. The V and J genes are TRBV28 and TRBJ2-7; 9 nucleotides agree with TRBD1. The CDR3 consists of 14 residues. Trimming at V came to 7 bases and at J to 4 bases, leaving 8 bases not matched to a gene. Looked up from germline, CDR1 is MDHEN and CDR2 is SYDVKM. CDR3 nucleotides: TGTGCCAGCAACCGGTACAGGGGGCGTTACGAGCAGTACTTC. It specifies CASNRYRGRYEQYF.

This clonotype was detected ten times or more. This chain joins TRBV3-1 and TRBJ2-2; either TRBD1 or TRBD2 may fit D (5 bases each). Germline V gene sequence: CDR1 LGHDT, CDR2 YNNKEL (reference sequence). V lost 4 bases to trimming and J lost 7 bases, with 13 bases between them. The CDR3 totals 14 residues. The DNA for the CDR3 is TGTGCCAGCAGCCCCCGATTGGGGGACGGGGAGCTGTTTTTT. Protein product: CASSPRLGDGELFF.

Many counts were recorded for this clonotype. The chain couples TRBV7-9 to TRBJ1-1; D not certain. CDR1 is SEHNR, CDR2 FQNEAQ, per germline (reference sequence). This CDR3 is 17 amino acids long. Trimming left V 0 bases short and J 2 bases short, with 16 bases between. The DNA of the CDR3 is TGTGCCAGCAGCTTAGCGCTAAGGGAGTTTGACAACACTGAAGCTTTCTTT. Translated, it gives CASSLALREFDNTEAFF.

The table lists this clonotype with many counts. This rearrangement joins TRBV5-1 to TRBJ1-2, with 9 positions matching TRBD1. The J segment lost 6 bases and the V segment lost 1 base, leaving 10 bases of the junction unmatched. The CDR3 totals 16 residues. CDR1 and CDR2 (germline): SGHRS, YFSETQ. The CDR3 sequence is CASSLTKDRGFHGYTF. CDR3 in DNA: TGCGCCAGCAGCTTGACCAAGGACAGGGGATTCCATGGCTACACCTTC.

This clonotype appeared many times. The chain carries TRBV29-1 and TRBJ1-1, with TRBD1 as a possible D gene (6 bases). V was clipped by 4 bases and J by 10 bases, with 16 bases between them. Germline lookup yields CDR1 SQVTM and CDR2 ANQGSEA. CDR3 length: 12 residues. CDR3 DNA: TGCAGCGTTGCCGGGACATCGATGTTAGCTTTCTTT. Translated: CSVAGTSMLAFF.

V usage is TRBV27 and J usage is TRBJ2-7, with D unresolved. Trimming removed 7 bases at V and 0 bases at J, with 16 bases between. The CDR3 extends over 15 amino acids. CDR1 is MNHEY and CDR2 is SMNVEV in the germline V gene (reference sequence). CDR3 sequence: CASNVFGGSSYEQYF. CDR3 nucleotides: TGTGCCAGCAACGTCTTCGGCGGAAGCTCCTACGAGCAGTACTTC.

This clonotype was observed many times. CDR3: CASSEAFGGQWGFNYGYTF. The DNA of the CDR3 is TGTGCCAGCAGTGAAGCGTTTGGGGGACAGTGGGGCTTTAACTATGGCTACACCTTC. The chain joins TRBV6-1 to TRBJ1-2, with TRBD1 identical over 7 bases. With V trimmed by 0 bases and J by 1 base, 14 bases remained unmatched. Per the germline V gene, CDR1 is MNHNS and CDR2 is SASEGT. CDR3 size: 19 residues.

This clonotype was recorded many times. The chain recombines TRBV15 with TRBJ2-3, with 7 nucleotides matching TRBD2. Germline V gene lookup returns CDR1 LNHNV and CDR2 YYDKDF (reference sequence). The CDR3 loop spans 17 amino acids. Trimming at V came to 4 bases and at J to 5 bases, leaving 15 bases not matched to a gene. The chain's CDR3 is CATSKATSSGRVDTQYF. Here the CDR3 DNA reads TGTGCCACCAGCAAAGCCACTTCTAGCGGAAGGGTAGATACGCAGTATTTT.

This clonotype was observed a handful of times. The V gene is TRBV3-1, the J gene TRBJ2-1; 11 bases map to TRBD2. This CDR3 is built from 14 residues. After removal of 10 bases from V and 4 bases from J, the junction contained 6 bases not matched to a gene. From germline, CDR1 is LGHDT and CDR2 YNNKEL (reference sequence). CDR3 sequence: CAIGTSGDYNEQFF. CDR3 sequence (DNA): TGTGCCATCGGGACTAGCGGAGATTACAATGAGCAGTTCTTC.

This clonotype has at least ten counts. The chain recombines TRBV20-1 with TRBJ2-5; 7 bases align to TRBD1. Germline CDR1 is DFQATT and CDR2 is SNEGSKA (reference sequence). CDR3 length equals 12 residues. V lost 1 base and J lost 5; bases outside the gene matches: 1. This CDR3 is CSARGQGETQYF. Written as DNA, the CDR3 is TGCAGTGCTAGAGGACAGGGTGAGACCCAGTACTTC.

At least ten counts were recorded for this clonotype. This chain joins TRBV14 and TRBJ2-7, with D possibly being TRBD2 (6 bases). Germline values: CDR1 SGHDN, CDR2 FVKESK. The CDR3 consists of 13 residues. Trimming shortened V by 4 bases and J by 2 bases, and 9 bases separated the two germline ends. The CDR3 reads CASSRGVAYEQYF. CDR3 coding DNA: TGTGCCAGCAGCCGGGGGGTCGCCTACGAGCAGTACTTC.

Only a few counts were recorded for this clonotype. The J gene is TRBJ2-1, the V gene TRBV20-1; D is perhaps TRBD1 or TRBD2 (6 bases each). Germline CDR1 is DFQATT and CDR2 is SNEGSKA (reference sequence). The ends were cut back, 1 base at V and 1 base at J, with 14 bases in the middle. The CDR3 has 16 residues. The CDR3 loop is CSARVSTGASYNEQFF. CDR3 nucleotide sequence: TGCAGTGCTAGAGTGTCCACGGGGGCTTCCTACAATGAGCAGTTCTTC.

Many counts were recorded for this clonotype. The genes are TRBV29-1 and TRBJ1-3, with 7 bases lining up with TRBD1. V lost 0 bases to trimming and J lost 3 bases; unmatched junction nucleotides: 5. CDR1 is SQVTM and CDR2 is ANQGSEA in the germline V gene. This CDR3 is 15 amino acids long. CDR3 loop: CSVEDWAGGGNTIYF. In nucleotides, the CDR3 is TGCAGCGTTGAAGATTGGGCAGGGGGTGGAAACACCATATATTTT. Together with reference TRBV29-1 and TRBJ1-3, the CDR3 gives the full variable domain: SAVISQKPSRDICQRGTSLTIQCQVDSQVTMMFWYRQQPGQSLTLIATANQGSEATYESGFVIDKFPISRPNLTFSTLTVSNMSPEDSSIYLCSVEDWAGGGNTIYFGEGSWLTVV.

This clonotype occurred many times. This sequence joins TRBV6-1 and TRBJ2-1; TRBD2 aligns across 8 bases. Losses at the gene ends were 6 bases for V and 1 base for J; bases not matched to a gene: 5. The CDR3 length is 15 residues. CDR1 and CDR2 (germline): MNHNS, SASEGT. CDR3 in DNA: TGTGCCAGCAGGATCGGACTAGCTTCCTACAATGAGCAGTTCTTC. This sequence encodes CASRIGLASYNEQFF.